This TCR beta chain was identified in a study of T cells in localized non-small cell lung cancer. Study-level points and caveats: Adjacent lung held a median approximately 50 of the top 100 tumor clones.

The CDR3 covers 15 residues. Trimming took 4 bases from V and 4 from J; bases not matched to a gene: 6. Germline-derived CDR1 and CDR2 are SGDLS and YYNGEE. Clones were sequenced by immunoSEQ multiplex PCR, and TCRdb holds only the in-frame ones, with some missing. The sample includes 8,500 to 14,000 clones, 29% of them seen just once. In this sample, this clone turned up many times. Its antigen remains unidentified. Sample: lung tumor tissue, taken before any cancer treatment. The chain joins TRBV9 to TRBJ2-5, with 11 bases that match TRBD1. This sequence originates from a man aged 40 to 69 with stage I lung adenocarcinoma. In DNA form, the CDR3 reads TGTGCCAGCAGCCGAGGACAGGGGGCTTCAGAGACCCAGTACTTC. Residues: CASSRGQGASETQYF.